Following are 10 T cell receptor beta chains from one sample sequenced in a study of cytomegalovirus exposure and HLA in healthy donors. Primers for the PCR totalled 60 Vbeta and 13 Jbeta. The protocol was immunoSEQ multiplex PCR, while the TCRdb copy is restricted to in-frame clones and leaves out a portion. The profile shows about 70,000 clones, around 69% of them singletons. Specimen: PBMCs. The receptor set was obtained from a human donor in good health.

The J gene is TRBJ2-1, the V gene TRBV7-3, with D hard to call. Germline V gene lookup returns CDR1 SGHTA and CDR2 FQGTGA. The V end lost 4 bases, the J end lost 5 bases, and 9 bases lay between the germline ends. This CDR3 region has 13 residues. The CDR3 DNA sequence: TGTGCCAGCAGCTATCACAGAAACAATGAGCAGTTCTTC. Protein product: CASSYHRNNEQFF.

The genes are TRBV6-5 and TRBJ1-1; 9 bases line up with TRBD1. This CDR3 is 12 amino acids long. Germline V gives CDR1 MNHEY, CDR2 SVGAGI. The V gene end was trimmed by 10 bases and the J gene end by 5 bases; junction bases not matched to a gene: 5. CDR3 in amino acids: CATRTGVTEAFF. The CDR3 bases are TGTGCCACTAGGACAGGGGTTACTGAAGCTTTCTTT.

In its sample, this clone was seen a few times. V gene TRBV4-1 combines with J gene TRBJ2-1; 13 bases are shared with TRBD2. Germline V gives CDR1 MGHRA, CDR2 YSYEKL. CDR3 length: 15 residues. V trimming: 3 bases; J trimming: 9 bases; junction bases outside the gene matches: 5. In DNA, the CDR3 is TGCGCCAGCAGCCAGGGACTAGCGGGGCTCCTTGAGCAGTTCTTC. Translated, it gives CASSQGLAGLLEQFF.

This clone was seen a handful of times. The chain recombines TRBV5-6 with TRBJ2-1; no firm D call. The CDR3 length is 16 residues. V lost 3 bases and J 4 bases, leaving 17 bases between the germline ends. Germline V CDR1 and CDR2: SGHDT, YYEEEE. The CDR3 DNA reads TGTGCCAGCAGCTCCGGCCCAGCGCTCGCTTACAATGAGCAGTTCTTC. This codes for CASSSGPALAYNEQFF.

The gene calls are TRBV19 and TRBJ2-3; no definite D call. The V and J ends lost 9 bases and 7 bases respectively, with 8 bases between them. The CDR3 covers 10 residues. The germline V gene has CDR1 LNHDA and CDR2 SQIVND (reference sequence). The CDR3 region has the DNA TGTGCCAGGTCTAAGAATACGCAGTATTTT. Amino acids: CARSKNTQYF.

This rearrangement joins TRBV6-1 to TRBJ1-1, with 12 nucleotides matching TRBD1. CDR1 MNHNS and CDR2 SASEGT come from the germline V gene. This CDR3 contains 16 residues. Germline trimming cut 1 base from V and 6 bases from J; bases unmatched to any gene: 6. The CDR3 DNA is TGTGCCAGCAGTGAAGGAGGAGGGGACAGGGGGCCTGAAGCTTTCTTT. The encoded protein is CASSEGGGDRGPEAFF.

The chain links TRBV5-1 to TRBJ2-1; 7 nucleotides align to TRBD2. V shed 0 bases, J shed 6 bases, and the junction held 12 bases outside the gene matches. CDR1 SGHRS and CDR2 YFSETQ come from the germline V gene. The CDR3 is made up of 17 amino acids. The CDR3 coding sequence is TGCGCCAGCAGCTTGGCCCTAGCGGTTACCCGGGTCAATGAGCAGTTCTTC. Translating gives CASSLALAVTRVNEQFF.

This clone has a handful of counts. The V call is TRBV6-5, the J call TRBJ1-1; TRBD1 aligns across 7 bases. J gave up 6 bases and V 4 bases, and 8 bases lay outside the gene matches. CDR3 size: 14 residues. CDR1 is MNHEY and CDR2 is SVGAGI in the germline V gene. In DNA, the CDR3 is TGTGCCAGCAGTTCATTGACAGGGAGTCCTGAAGCTTTCTTT. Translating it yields CASSSLTGSPEAFF.

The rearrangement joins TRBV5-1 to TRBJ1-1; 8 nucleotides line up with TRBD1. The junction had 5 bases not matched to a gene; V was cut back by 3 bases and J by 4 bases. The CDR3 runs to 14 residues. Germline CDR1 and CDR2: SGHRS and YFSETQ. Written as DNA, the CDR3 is TGCGCCAGCAGCTATGACAGGGGAGGCACTGAAGCTTTCTTT. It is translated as CASSYDRGGTEAFF.

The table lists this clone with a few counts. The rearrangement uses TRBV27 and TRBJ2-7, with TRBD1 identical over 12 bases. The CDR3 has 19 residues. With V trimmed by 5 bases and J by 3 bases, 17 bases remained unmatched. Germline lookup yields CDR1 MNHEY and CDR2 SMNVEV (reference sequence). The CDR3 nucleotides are TGTGCCAGCAGTCCATGGGACAGGGGGCGCCCGATCAAATACTACGAGCAGTACTTC. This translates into CASSPWDRGRPIKYYEQYF.